A selection of T cell receptor beta chains follows, all from one sample in a study of T cell responses to AZD1222 COVID-19 vaccine. TCRdb's table, derived via immunoSEQ multiplex PCR, lists solely in-frame clones and lacks some. This sample has around 100,000 clones, with about 88% found just once. The input for sequencing was peripheral blood, taken on day 0 of AZD1222 vaccination. The origin of the receptors is an adult in good health. Each CDR3 is given with its conserved first and last residue. A D gene is named only where the DNA matches it firmly. The listing skips clone size in some rows; elsewhere it reads once, few, many or a size class.

CDR3aa	CDR3nt	abundance	len	j_gene	d_gene	v_gene
CAWTDRGDNSPLHF	TGTGCCTGGACCGACAGGGGCGATAATTCACCCCTCCACTTT	NA	14	TRBJ1-6	TRBD1	TRBV30
CASSLRAVYTGELFF	TGTGCCAGTAGTTTAAGGGCCGTTTACACCGGGGAGCTGTTTTTT	NA	15	TRBJ2-2	NA	TRBV19
CASSLLAGYFYNEQFF	TGTGCCAGCAGCTTACTAGCGGGATATTTCTACAATGAGCAGTTCTTC	NA	16	TRBJ2-1	TRBD2	TRBV5-5
CASSPRDRARTEAFF	TGTGCCAGCTCACCCCGGGACAGGGCGCGCACTGAAGCTTTCTTT	NA	15	TRBJ1-1	TRBD1	TRBV18
CASSYSGTGSVEQYF	TGTGCCAGCAGTTATAGTGGGACAGGGTCCGTGGAGCAGTACTTC	NA	15	TRBJ2-7	TRBD1	TRBV6-6
CASSTGTYNEQFF	TGTGCCAGTAGTACCGGGACATACAATGAGCAGTTCTTC	NA	13	TRBJ2-1	NA	TRBV19
CAILAWDGQGANSPLHF	TGTGCCATTCTTGCCTGGGATGGACAGGGGGCGAATTCACCCCTCCACTTT	NA	17	TRBJ1-6	TRBD1	TRBV2
CSVVGRYNEQFF	TGCAGCGTTGTTGGCAGATACAATGAGCAGTTCTTC	NA	12	TRBJ2-1	NA	TRBV29-1
CASSPRPGELFF	TGTGCCAGCAGTCCCCGTCCCGGGGAGCTGTTTTTT	NA	12	TRBJ2-2	NA	TRBV6-5
CSIYRSTTNTGELFF	TGCAGCATCTACAGGAGCACAACGAACACCGGGGAGCTGTTTTTT	once	15	TRBJ2-2	NA	TRBV29-1
CASSYSIRGMDYGYTF	TGTGCCAGCAGTTACTCGATTCGGGGCATGGACTATGGCTACACCTTC	NA	16	TRBJ1-2	NA	TRBV6-5